This T cell receptor (beta chain) was found in a study of beta chain features in type 1 diabetes listed by TCRdb under 2018. Background for the entire study: Mean age, gender distribution, total cell number and subset yield were not different between patients and healthy donors. A total of around 110,000,000 sorted cells were examined across all samples, and RNA yield correlated strongly with the number of cells per subset. In the study, TCRB repertoires of sorted circulating CD4+ T cell subsets from recently diagnosed type 1 diabetes patients were compared with those of matched healthy donors. Whereas all 28 donors provided naive and central memory subsets, regulatory and stem cell-like memory subsets were isolated from just 8 patients and about 8 healthy donors. What the study reported, not specific to this receptor: Because cDNA was sequenced instead of genomic DNA, highly expressing activated cells could be over-represented, though the groups showed no difference in activation or CD3 levels. Only small numbers of individuals were included in the HLA sub-analyses, which left unresolved whether HLA type had any influence on TCRB rearrangement. At VDJ recombination sites, patients with type 1 diabetes made fewer insertions and deleted more nucleotides, a pattern implying thymic rearrangement abnormalities. A moderate but significant shortening of TCRB CDR3 length was observed in type 1 diabetes patients in all four CD4+ subsets. Naive, central memory and regulatory TCRB repertoires appeared to be more similar among patients than among healthy donors. PCR may preferentially amplify shorter templates, but because patient and control samples were amplified and corrected together, any resulting skew would affect both groups equally.

V and J are trimmed by 6 bases and 2 bases, and the gene matches miss 10 bases of the junction. Counted from cysteine to phenylalanine, this CDR3 has 15 amino acids. Here the CDR3 DNA is all that survives: 45 bases in frame from base 1. From the germline V gene, CDR1 is SGHTA and CDR2 is FQGNSA. Turning to this clone: Its binding antigen is unknown. Base qualities are not provided; no much larger clone lies one nucleotide away.

From each donor, a single peripheral blood sample of 90 to 150 mL on average was drawn into heparinised tubes. A BD FACSAria II was used to sort naive, central memory, regulatory and stem cell-like memory CD4+ T cells with a panel that included CD45RO, CCR7, CD25, CD127, CD95 and CD27. Purity was above 95% for every sorted population. PBMCs were isolated immediately by Lymphoprep density gradient centrifugation and stained directly without culture. Samples were stained and sorted in pairs, with one healthy donor and one patient per experiment, so that batch effects were minimized. All of the isolated RNA was reverse transcribed with the High Capacity cDNA Reverse Transcription Kit, so expressed TCRB transcripts were sequenced. Deep immunoSEQ sequencing was performed on naive, central memory and regulatory T cell samples, with an average of about 3.57 million total reads per sample. Sorted cells were lysed in RLT buffer and RNA was extracted with DNase-treated RNeasy Micro or Mini kits, depending on cell number. Each cell subset was processed on its own to prevent cross-contamination, while patient and healthy donor samples were processed together. Using the immunoSEQ multiplex PCR, TCRB sequences were amplified from cDNA into 87-bp fragments spanning the CDR3 region. The amplicons were sequenced using the Illumina HiSeq platform. The paper's data handling went like this. PCR bias was corrected computationally using synthetic template baselines, and reads within Hamming distance 2 were collapsed, with unmergeable singletons discarded. Reads were aligned against IMGT to assign V, D and J genes, CDR3 length and insertions or deletions at six rearrangement sites. Within each subset, clonotype counts were normalized to sorted cell number, after which true diversity and Gini coefficients were computed with the tcR R package. The overlap coefficient, calculated on TCRB nucleotide sequences, was used to quantify repertoire sharing. Out-of-frame TCRB sequences from naive cells were analyzed as a proxy for the pre-selection repertoire. As stored in TCRdb, this immuneACCESS dataset retains in-frame rearrangements with V and J assigned. A fraction of the clones does not appear; measured against another copy, unresolved V genes explain less than half of the discrepancy, and the remainder lacks a known reason. That table supplies the V and J calls and clone size; D and trimming were determined from the DNA. The sample table records over 200,000 clones; approximately 11% of these occur just once. The ten largest clones capture around 0.017% of the sample.

This sequence uses TRBV7-2 and TRBJ2-7, and 7 junctional nucleotides match TRBD1. The sequence derives from a man aged 30-40 years with type 1 diabetes. The specimen sequenced was naive CD4+ T cells from blood. Interpreted using the paper, the cell subset or site label stands for: true naive CD4+ T cells. The CDR3 protein: CASSPADRTPYEQYF. The DNA sequence is as follows: TGTGCCAGCAGTCCGGCGGACAGGACCCCCTACGAGCAGTACTTC.